A selection of T cell receptor beta chains follows, all from one sample in a study of CD8 T cells in ankylosing spondylitis. From the 5' RACE reads, TCRdb called clonotypes with MiXCR, one entry per CDR3 protein. The sample has approximately 140,000 distinct CDR3 sequences, 7% to 10% seen once. Material: synovial fluid, either unsorted or a sorted T cell fraction (not recorded which). The receptors here all came from a male donor with ankylosing spondylitis. Each CDR3 is given with its conserved first and last residue. D genes are given only for firm matches. A row's size may be missing; if present it is once, few, many or a size class.

j_call clone_size d_call v_call cdr3_nt cdr3_aa
TRBJ2-3 many - TRBV10-3 TGTGCCATTGGTAATATGGAAGGTACGCAGTATTTT CAIGNMEGTQYF
TRBJ1-2 many TRBD1 TRBV7-2 TGTGCCAGCAGCTTAGGAGGGACAGGGGGGATATATGGCTACACCTTC CASSLGGTGGIYGYTF
TRBJ1-1 - - TRBV5-5 TGTGCCAGCAGCTTAGGCGGGGCAGGGGTCGGCACTGAAGCTTTCTTT CASSLGGAGVGTEAFF
TRBJ2-1 many TRBD1 TRBV10-3 TGTGCCATCAGTGAGTGGCGGGGACAGGGAGAACCGAATGAGCAGTTCTTC CAISEWRGQGEPNEQFF
TRBJ1-6 many - TRBV10-2 TGCGCCAGCCTTGGAACTTACGGTATACGGGCACCCCTCCACTTT CASLGTYGIRAPLHF
TRBJ1-5 - - TRBV6-1 TGTGCCAGCAGCCGGGACATTAGGGGCAATCAGCCCCAGCATTTT CASSRDIRGNQPQHF
TRBJ1-5 few - TRBV6-1 TGTGCCAGCAGTCCAGGGACGGACCGCAATCAGCCCCAGCATTTT CASSPGTDRNQPQHF
TRBJ2-3 - TRBD2 TRBV9 TGTGCCAGCAGCTGGACTAGCGGCAACACAGATACGCAGTATTTT CASSWTSGNTDTQYF
TRBJ2-7 many - TRBV27 TGTGCCAGCAGTGCTACAGGGTACCCAAACTACGAGCAGTACTTC CASSATGYPNYEQYF
TRBJ2-7 few - TRBV20-1 TGCAGTGCTAGAACTAGTCCCTACTACGAGCAGTACTTC CSARTSPYYEQYF
TRBJ2-7 few - TRBV11-2 TGTGCCAGCAGTCTCGGCCAGAGGGAAAGGCAGTACTTC CASSLGQRERQYF
TRBJ1-1 many TRBD1 TRBV2 TGTGCCAGCTCGTATCTGGCAGGGGGTGAAGCTTTCTTT CASSYLAGGEAFF
TRBJ2-3 - TRBD2 TRBV4-1 TGCGCCAGCAGCCAACTAGCGGGGGGCCTCACAGATACGCAGTATTTT CASSQLAGGLTDTQYF
TRBJ2-5 - TRBD2 TRBV7-6 TGTGCCAGCAGCTTAGAGACGGCGGGGGGGCCACCTGTGACCCAGTACTTC CASSLETAGGPPVTQYF
TRBJ1-2 - - TRBV19 TGTGCCAGTAGTCCTACCTCGGGTGGCTACACCTTC CASSPTSGGYTF
TRBJ2-7 few TRBD2 TRBV9 TGTGCCAGCAGCGTAGGCGGGGGAAGGTCGGACGAGCAGTACTTC CASSVGGGRSDEQYF
TRBJ2-3 many TRBD1 TRBV4-3 TGCGCCAGCAGCAACAGGGGAAGCGGCACAGATACGCAGTATTTT CASSNRGSGTDTQYF
TRBJ1-6 - - TRBV6-5 TGTGCCAGCAGATTAGGATACCGCCATTCACCCCTCCACTTT CASRLGYRHSPLHF
TRBJ2-7 - - TRBV5-6 TGTGCCAGCAGCTTTCTGGGGGGCACTACCTACGAGCAGTACTTC CASSFLGGTTYEQYF
TRBJ2-2 many - TRBV20-1 TGCAGTGCTAGTATTACCTCAGCCGGGGAGCTGTTTTTT CSASITSAGELFF